A selection of T cell receptor beta chains follows, all from one sample in a study of blood T cell repertoires in COVID-19. The table came from immunoSEQ multiplex PCR; TCRdb's copy has only in-frame clones and leaves some out. The table shows more than 80,000 clones, with under 85% occurring only once. The material sequenced was peripheral blood. The receptor set was obtained from a woman aged 55-69 years with acute or convalescent COVID-19. The CDR3 runs from the conserved cysteine through the conserved F or W. Each record gives: V gene, J gene, clone size, D gene, CDR3 protein, CDR3 DNA. The D gene is left open where the match is weak. Clone size is given for some rows only: seen once, a few or many times, or a class if the clone is expanded.

>TRBV5-1|TRBJ2-3|.|.
CASSFPGTDTQYF
TGCGCCAGCAGCTTCCCGGGCACAGATACGCAGTATTTT
>TRBV7-2|TRBJ1-5|.|.
CASSPLSGQPQHF
TGTGCCAGCAGCCCCCTCTCAGGGCAGCCCCAGCATTTT
>TRBV5-1|TRBJ1-4|.|.
CASSLMQTSEKLFF
TGCGCCAGCAGCTTGATGCAGACTTCGGAGAAACTGTTTTTT
>TRBV5-1|TRBJ2-7|.|.
CASSHSSAGQNYEQYF
TGCGCCAGCAGCCACTCCAGTGCGGGACAGAACTACGAGCAGTACTTC
>TRBV18|TRBJ2-1|.|.
CASSPSAGLFLGEQFF
TGTGCCAGCTCACCCTCCGCCGGACTATTTCTCGGTGAGCAGTTCTTC
>TRBV12-3/TRBV12-4|TRBJ1-1|.|.
CASRIGEAFF
TGTGCCAGCCGAATCGGGGAAGCTTTCTTT
>TRBV12-5|TRBJ2-7|.|.
CASGFGGQMSSYEQYF
TGTGCTAGTGGTTTTGGAGGGCAAATGAGCTCCTACGAGCAGTACTTC
>TRBV6-6|TRBJ1-4|.|TRBD1
CASQEMLGTGGEKLFF
TGTGCCAGTCAAGAGATGCTAGGGACAGGGGGTGAAAAACTGTTTTTT
>TRBV30|TRBJ2-1|.|.
CAWKAGYSYNEQFF
TGTGCCTGGAAGGCAGGGTACTCCTACAATGAGCAGTTCTTC
>TRBV5-1|TRBJ2-7|.|TRBD1
CASSPTSSTGGEQYF
TGCGCCAGCAGCCCGACCTCGTCGACAGGGGGAGAACAGTACTTC
>TRBV5-8|TRBJ2-3|.|.
CASSMRTDTQYF
TGTGCCAGCAGCATGAGGACAGATACGCAGTATTTT
>TRBV27|TRBJ2-4|.|.
CASSSLNLLAKNIQYF
TGTGCCAGCAGTTCACTCAACCTCTTAGCCAAAAACATTCAGTACTTC
>TRBV5-5|TRBJ1-2|.|.
CASSLMGGGGNYGYTF
TGTGCCAGCAGCTTGATGGGGGGTGGCGGTAACTATGGCTACACCTTC
>TRBV2|TRBJ1-1|.|.
CASRQDEYTEAFF
TGTGCCAGCAGGCAGGATGAGTACACTGAAGCTTTCTTT
>TRBV6-5|TRBJ2-1|.|TRBD2
CASSYPRLAGEDEQFF
TGTGCCAGCAGTTACCCCAGACTAGCGGGGGAGGATGAGCAGTTCTTC
>TRBV30|TRBJ1-2|few|.
CAWSVGGFYGYTF
TGTGCCTGGAGTGTCGGCGGATTCTATGGCTACACCTTC
>TRBV19|TRBJ2-7|.|.
CASKTVSAYEQYF
TGTGCCAGTAAGACAGTTAGTGCCTACGAGCAGTACTTC
>TRBV12-3/TRBV12-4|TRBJ2-1|few|TRBD1
CASHEDRYNEQFF
TGTGCCAGCCACGAGGACAGGTACAATGAGCAGTTCTTC
>TRBV11-2|TRBJ1-2|.|.
CASSLDRLSNTF
TGTGCCAGCAGCTTAGATCGACTGAGCAACACCTTC
>TRBV2|TRBJ2-2|.|TRBD1
CASSPDRVAGELFF
TGTGCCAGCAGCCCCGACAGGGTAGCCGGGGAGCTGTTTTTT
>TRBV11-3|TRBJ2-3|.|TRBD2
CASSSTSGGTTDTQYF
TGTGCCAGCAGCTCGACTAGCGGGGGGACCACAGATACGCAGTATTTT
>TRBV7-9|TRBJ1-3|few|.
CASSQTGTPEDTIYF
TGTGCCAGCAGCCAGACCGGGACACCCGAGGACACCATATATTTT
>TRBV19|TRBJ1-1|.|.
CASSSRGEGGAKDTEAFF
TGTGCCAGTAGTAGTCGGGGTGAAGGGGGGGCTAAGGACACTGAAGCTTTCTTT
>TRBV2|TRBJ1-6|.|.
CASKGGAGPGNSPLHF
TGTGCCAGCAAGGGGGGGGCCGGCCCTGGTAATTCACCCCTCCACTTT
>TRBV18|TRBJ2-3|.|.
CASSPLGGVDTQYF
TGTGCCAGCTCCCCTTTGGGGGGAGTAGATACGCAGTATTTT
>TRBV6-2/TRBV6-3|TRBJ1-1|.|TRBD1
CASSYSQGGIGAFF
TGTGCCAGCAGTTACTCACAGGGGGGAATTGGAGCTTTCTTT
>TRBV29-1|TRBJ1-1|.|.
CSGRRVPTEAFF
TGCAGCGGTCGTCGGGTACCCACTGAAGCTTTCTTT
>TRBV5-4|TRBJ2-7|.|TRBD2
CASSPGLAGAFSYEQYF
TGTGCCAGCAGCCCCGGACTAGCGGGGGCTTTCTCCTACGAGCAGTACTTC
>TRBV5-8|TRBJ2-5|.|.
CASAISIGGRETQYF
TGTGCCAGCGCGATCTCGATCGGGGGGCGTGAGACCCAGTACTTC
>TRBV30|TRBJ2-5|.|TRBD2
CAWSGGTSGSDIQETQYF
TGTGCCTGGAGTGGAGGGACTAGCGGGAGCGACATTCAAGAGACCCAGTACTTC
>TRBV11-3|TRBJ2-1|.|.
CASSLDEVSEQFF
TGTGCCAGCAGCTTAGATGAAGTCAGTGAGCAGTTCTTC
>TRBV21-1|TRBJ1-1|.|.
CASSYRQGANTEAFF
TGTGCCAGCAGCTATCGACAGGGGGCGAACACTGAAGCTTTCTTT
>TRBV7-9|TRBJ1-5|.|.
CASSLYGAHQPQHF
TGTGCCAGCAGCTTATATGGGGCACATCAGCCCCAGCATTTT
>TRBV9|TRBJ2-7|.|TRBD2
CASSANRDYNYEQYF
TGTGCCAGCAGCGCTAACCGGGACTATAACTACGAGCAGTACTTC
>TRBV3-1/TRBV3-2|TRBJ2-7|.|.
CASSHMFSEQYF
TGTGCCAGCAGCCATATGTTTAGCGAGCAGTACTTC
>TRBV5-1|TRBJ1-2|.|.
CASREPPLEGYTF
TGCGCCAGCAGAGAACCCCCCCTGGAGGGCTACACCTTC
>TRBV6-5|TRBJ2-7|.|.
CASRPTQGGEQYF
TGTGCCAGCCGGCCGACTCAGGGGGGCGAGCAGTACTTC
>TRBV5-1|TRBJ2-6|few|TRBD1
CASSLGTGGSGANVLTF
TGCGCCAGCAGCTTGGGGACAGGGGGCTCTGGGGCCAACGTCCTGACTTTC
>TRBV27|TRBJ1-1|.|TRBD1
CASSSDRGWDDTEAFF
TGTGCCAGCAGTTCCGACAGGGGGTGGGATGACACTGAAGCTTTCTTT
>TRBV23-1|TRBJ2-7|.|.
CASSQVGYNSSYEQYF
TGCGCCAGCAGCCAGGTGGGCTATAATAGCTCCTACGAGCAGTACTTC
>TRBV10-3|TRBJ1-5|.|.
CAISEYSNQPQHF
TGTGCCATCAGTGAGTACAGTAATCAGCCCCAGCATTTT
>TRBV18|TRBJ1-5|.|TRBD1
CASSPGQGAEQPQHF
TGTGCCAGCTCACCGGGACAGGGGGCTGAGCAGCCCCAGCATTTT
>TRBV10-3|TRBJ2-1|.|.
CAISGGGEYNEQFF
TGTGCCATCAGTGGGGGGGGCGAATACAATGAGCAGTTCTTC
>TRBV2|TRBJ2-3|.|.
CASSPDGSGAQYF
TGTGCCAGCAGTCCGGACGGGAGTGGGGCGCAGTATTTT
>TRBV19|TRBJ1-2|.|.
CASSIGQLSGYGYTF
TGTGCCAGTAGTATAGGACAGTTGTCGGGCTATGGCTACACCTTC
>TRBV5-1|TRBJ2-2|.|.
CASSLEGANTGELFF
TGCGCCAGCAGCTTGGAGGGGGCGAACACCGGGGAGCTGTTTTTT
>TRBV6-6|TRBJ1-2|.|.
CASSASAGTLGYTF
TGTGCCAGCAGTGCCTCGGCCGGGACTCTCGGCTACACCTTC
>TRBV19|TRBJ1-1|.|TRBD1
CASMGDSHPEAFF
TGTGCCAGTATGGGGGACAGCCATCCTGAAGCTTTCTTT
>TRBV5-8|TRBJ1-2|.|TRBD1
CASSPRDRGNYGYTF
TGTGCCAGCAGCCCCCGGGACAGGGGAAACTATGGCTACACCTTC
>TRBV7-9|TRBJ1-5|.|.
CASSLNYNQPQHF
TGTGCCAGCAGCCTCAACTACAATCAGCCCCAGCATTTT
>TRBV7-8|TRBJ2-1|.|.
CASSLELESSYNEQFF
TGTGCCAGCAGCTTAGAACTAGAGAGCTCCTACAATGAGCAGTTCTTC
>TRBV28|TRBJ2-2|.|.
CASSLEVLPGELFF
TGTGCCAGCAGTTTAGAGGTTCTGCCCGGGGAGCTGTTTTTT
>TRBV5-1|TRBJ1-3|.|TRBD1
CASSDRGTGNTIYF
TGCGCCAGCAGTGACAGGGGAACTGGAAACACCATATATTTT
>TRBV7-3|TRBJ2-3|few|TRBD1
CASSLPGQGIGDTQYF
TGTGCCAGCAGCTTGCCGGGACAGGGGATCGGAGATACGCAGTATTTT